The 5 T cell receptor beta chains presented below share a single source sample, sequenced in a study of PD-L1 blockade in urothelial cancer. Generated by immunoSEQ multiplex PCR, the TCRdb table keeps only in-frame clones and is missing some. Of 71,000 or so clones listed, around 90% were seen once; the top ten hold approximately 3.5%. Material: PBMCs, obtained around atezolizumab (anti-PD-L1) treatment. The receptors shown here come from a man in his 60s with urothelial cancer.

This clone occurred once. This chain links TRBV15 with TRBJ2-6; 7 bases match TRBD1. The germline gives CDR1 LNHNV, CDR2 YYDKDF (reference sequence). Trimming took 0 bases from V and 4 from J; bases not matched to a gene: 6. CDR3 size: 17 residues. This CDR3 reads CATSRDRQGPGANVLTF. Here the CDR3 DNA reads TGTGCCACCAGCAGAGACCGACAGGGACCCGGGGCCAACGTCCTGACTTTC.

The V and J genes are TRBV18 and TRBJ2-1; D gene uncertain. Germline-derived CDR1 and CDR2 are KGHSH and LQKENI. Trimming stripped 3 bases from V and 6 bases from J, with 12 bases between. This CDR3 is 14 amino acids long. The CDR3 is CASSPSSPGNEQFF. The CDR3 DNA reads as TGTGCCAGCTCACCGAGCTCCCCGGGCAATGAGCAGTTCTTC.

The chain combines TRBV28 with TRBJ1-1, with 7 bases identical to TRBD1. V shed 11 bases, J shed 0 bases, and the junction held 9 bases outside the gene matches. Germline V CDR1 and CDR2: MDHEN, SYDVKM. This CDR3 spans 14 amino acids. The CDR3 coding sequence is TGTGCCGGTTGGGGTAGGGGGCTGAACACTGAAGCTTTCTTT. This sequence encodes CAGWGRGLNTEAFF.

The rearrangement uses TRBV2 and TRBJ1-1; D ambiguous. V was cut by 4 bases and J by 2 bases, with 11 bases left in between. The CDR3 is made up of 14 amino acids. Germline V gene data show CDR1 as SNHLY and CDR2 as FYNNEI. The CDR3 here is CASSGGISNTEAFF. The CDR3 DNA sequence: TGTGCCAGCAGTGGCGGGATTTCTAACACTGAAGCTTTCTTT.

The rearrangement uses TRBV6-6 and TRBJ2-7; a weak D match, TRBD1 (6 bases). V shed 2 bases and J shed 0 bases, with 8 bases lying between them. The CDR3 is made up of 14 amino acids. Germline V gives CDR1 MNHNY, CDR2 SVGAGI (reference sequence). CDR3 residues: CASSYGQSSYEQYF. Written as DNA, the CDR3 is TGTGCCAGCAGTTACGGACAGAGCTCCTACGAGCAGTACTTC.